Listed here is a single T cell receptor (beta chain). In this sample, this clonotype turned up once. Its recognized antigen is unknown. No base qualities exist here, and no much larger clone lies one base off it. This sample was taken from a study of blood T cells in healthy people across ages (dated by TCRdb to between 2015 and 2016). Notes on the research overall: Template switching captured roughly one uniquely barcoded TCR beta cDNA molecule per two T cells in model experiments. The study measured age-related changes in TCR beta repertoire diversity using deep sequencing normalized with unique cDNA molecular identifiers. Donors were grouped into four age groups: young (average approximately 16 years), middle-aged (around 39), aged (about 60) and long-lived (roughly 80). The study analyzed two additional independent replicas of 1 million unique cDNA reads from the same blood draw for two donors, one aged 18 to 30 and one aged 80 or older. Broader findings and caveats from the paper: Estimates of total diversity based on one million sequenced T cells were regarded as lower bounds and as underestimates. Since profiling was done on bulk unsorted PBMCs, naive and antigen-experienced compartments could not be conclusively compared. Because the CMV infection status of the donors was unknown, age-related changes in expanded clonotypes may potentially have been confounded. As age increased, observed TCR beta diversity per million T cells dropped in a roughly linear way, and a significant reduction was already evident by age about 40. Observed TCR beta diversity correlated strongly with the percentage of naive T cells measured by flow cytometry. The long-lived group showed more naive CD4+ T cells, fewer expanded clones and increased TCR diversity than the aged group, suggesting age selection.

The CDR3 covers 17 residues, taking in both the cysteine and the phenylalanine. Kept here is only the CDR3 DNA, which spans 51 bases and is read in frame from base 1. Trimming takes 0 bases from V and 2 bases from J, and the germline ends sit 16 bases apart. CDR1 and CDR2, per the germline V gene, are ENHRY and SYGVKD. Systemically healthy Caucasian individuals from Russia, 35 to 50 in total and aged about 6 to 95 years, were included as donors. Each donor gave around 9 milliliters of peripheral blood, collected into EDTA-treated Vacutainer tubes. Ficoll-Paque density-gradient centrifugation was used to isolate PBMCs, with at least 7 million obtained per sample. Total RNA, at least 6 micrograms per sample, was extracted from PBMCs with Trizol reagent. For every donor, an aliquot of PBMCs went through flow cytometry to measure the percentages of naive CD45RAhigh/CD27high T cells. Library preparation was by 5' RACE. These reads were obtained on an Illumina HiSeq 2500. A second 7 to 11 cycle PCR used a sample-barcoded 5' primer and a J-beta primer mix. Each TCR beta cDNA molecule received a unique molecular identifier from a template-switch 5' adaptor carrying 12 random nucleotides. Each sample yielded at least 3 million CDR3-containing paired-end reads. All of the RNA was converted into first-strand cDNA using the Mint cDNA synthesis kit, with a TRBC-specific oligonucleotide serving as the primer. All cDNA was treated with uracil-DNA glycosylase and then went through a first 18-cycle PCR with the universal primers M1SS and BC2_uni_R. The source study handled its data this way. For normalization, 1 million high-quality reads were randomly selected from each sample, with every read carrying a distinct molecular identifier. Reads with shared molecular identifiers were discarded instead of being binned into consensus sequences. MiTCR, run with a Q25 quality threshold and the strictest error-elimination algorithm, handled CDR3 identification, clonotype clustering and error correction. A nonparametric unseen species model with Euler transformation was used to estimate lower-bound total TCR beta diversity. TCRdb handled the public reads itself, with Q25 trimming in fastp and clone calling in MiXCR, and kept productive beta chains. Entries are consolidated by CDR3 protein sequence, retaining the most common genes and DNA. V and J calls and clone size were set by TCRdb, not the authors. This sample lists 800,000 to 1,300,000 distinct CDR3 sequences; under 30% were detected once. The top ten constitute 0.75% of the sample.

The same data also went into a second study, on T cells of mothers and their children. Taken from the second paper: Donors were nine systemically healthy Caucasian individuals: three mothers and their six children. cDNA synthesis used all of the extracted RNA, with roughly 1.5 ug of RNA in each 15 ul reaction. In the second PCR, the M1S primer introduced both the sample barcodes and 2-4 random nucleotides. More than 9 million TCR beta CDR3 reads were obtained from each mother, and about 3 million reads were obtained from each child. Thymic selection shapes the output of TCR recombination in a similar way in related and unrelated pairs, and inherited differences have a minor effect. Normalized repertoire overlap was always found to be slightly, but never significantly, higher in related mother-child pairs than in unrelated mother-child pairs. No persistent microchimeric T cell clones were detected, at a sensitivity of approximately 110 clones per million clonotypes. To look for features that set related mother-child pairs apart from unrelated individuals, the researchers ran deep NGS to compare the TCR beta repertoires of mothers and children. On average, the children were about 12 +/- 4 years old, while the mothers were roughly 36 +/- 4 years old. Libraries were sequenced on Illumina HiSeq 2000 with 100+100 nt paired-end reads after adapter ligation with NEBNext reagents. Mother and child libraries were prepared a month apart and sequenced in separate runs to prevent cross-contamination. Each donor had between 500,000 and 2,000,000 distinct TCR beta clonotypes identified. Naive TCR beta clonotypes were estimated from low-frequency clonotypes matched to each donor's FACS-determined naive share, without sorting.

This clonotype was sampled from a girl aged 2-10 years in good health. Sequenced material: blood. The chain employs TRBV10-3 and TRBJ1-2; the D gene cannot be named for sure. This receptor carries the CDR3 CAISESTDMGRNYGYTF. The sequence in DNA is TGTGCCATCAGTGAGTCTACTGACATGGGGAGGAACTATGGCTACACCTTC.